The 26 T cell receptor beta chains given below trace back to one sample, sequenced in a study of blood T cell repertoires in COVID-19. Method: immunoSEQ multiplex PCR; TCRdb's copy keeps in-frame clones and lacks some. Among over 200,000 clones, roughly 86% were seen once, and the ten largest hold more than 2.5%. Specimen: peripheral blood. These receptors came from a woman aged 25 to 45 who had recovered from COVID-19.

This clone was found a few times. This rearrangement joins TRBV4-2 to TRBJ1-5; 7 nucleotides agree with TRBD1. Trimming removed 3 bases from V and 2 bases from J; junction bases left unmatched: 16. CDR1 LGHNA and CDR2 YNFKEQ come from the germline V gene. This CDR3 spans 19 amino acids. CDR3 region: CASSQSHQQGTAGNQPQHF. CDR3 in DNA: TGTGCCAGCAGCCAGTCCCACCAACAGGGGACGGCGGGCAATCAGCCCCAGCATTTT.

DNA for the CDR3: TGTGCCAGCAGCTCCGGGACAGGGGTCTTTAGCAATCAGCCCCAGCATTTT. Amino acids: CASSSGTGVFSNQPQHF. The gene calls are TRBV6-2 or TRBV6-3 and TRBJ1-5, with 10 bases lining up with TRBD1. Germline trimming cut 6 bases from V and 0 bases from J; bases unmatched to any gene: 8. The CDR3 is made up of 17 amino acids. CDR1 and CDR2 from the germline V gene are MNHEY and SVGEGT.

The rearrangement links TRBV11-2 to TRBJ2-7; 9 positions match TRBD1. Germline values: CDR1 SGHAT, CDR2 FQNNGV. V was clipped by 5 bases and J by 3 bases; unmatched bases: 5. The CDR3 is made up of 14 amino acids. CDR3 region: CASSGQGFGYEQYF. CDR3 DNA: TGTGCCAGCAGCGGACAGGGGTTCGGCTACGAGCAGTACTTC.

The gene calls are TRBV4-2 and TRBJ2-7, with 8 bases lining up with TRBD1. The CDR3 extends over 15 amino acids. CDR1 and CDR2 (germline): LGHNA, YNFKEQ. V dropped 0 bases and J dropped 0; count of bases not matched to a gene: 1. Here the CDR3 reads CASSQETGGSYEQYF. CDR3 sequence (DNA): TGTGCCAGCAGCCAAGAAACAGGGGGCTCCTACGAGCAGTACTTC.

The chain uses TRBV5-4 and TRBJ1-2; weak D call: TRBD1 (6 bases). Germline V CDR1 and CDR2: SGHNT, YYREEE (reference sequence). The CDR3 has 13 residues. V was shortened by 1 base and J by 6 bases, with 10 bases between the two germline ends. The CDR3 loop reads CASSLPGANGYTF. CDR3 nucleotide sequence: TGTGCCAGCAGCTTGCCAGGGGCGAATGGCTACACCTTC.

The V call is TRBV10-3, the J call TRBJ2-5; 11 nucleotides line up with TRBD1. CDR3 size: 16 residues. V shed 9 bases, J shed 4 bases, and the junction held 13 bases outside the gene matches. Germline V CDR1 and CDR2: ENHRY, SYGVKD. The CDR3 region is CAIAPGTGGIGETQYF. In DNA form, the CDR3 reads TGTGCCATAGCCCCAGGGACAGGGGGAATTGGAGAGACCCAGTACTTC.

The chain links TRBV12-3 or TRBV12-4 to TRBJ1-2; TRBD1 agrees at 8 bases. This CDR3 spans 12 amino acids. Trimming cost V 10 bases and J 3 bases; bases outside gene matches: 4. CDR3 coding DNA: TGTGCCACCACACAGGGGGACTATGGCTACACCTTC. Its protein product is CATTQGDYGYTF.

This sequence joins TRBV29-1 and TRBJ2-1; 9 bases line up with TRBD1. Germline-derived CDR1 and CDR2 are SQVTM and ANQGSEA. The CDR3 has 14 amino acids. J gave up 6 bases and V 3 bases, and 6 bases lay outside the gene matches. The CDR3 spells CSVEWDRVTNEQFF. CDR3 coding DNA: TGCAGCGTTGAGTGGGACAGGGTCACCAATGAGCAGTTCTTC.

This sequence joins TRBV19 and TRBJ1-2; D unresolved. CDR1 and CDR2 from the germline V gene are LNHDA and SQIVND (reference sequence). The CDR3 covers 15 residues. With 0 bases removed from V and 3 bases from J, the gap between germline ends came to 11 bases. The DNA for the CDR3 is TGTGCCAGTAGTATAGAGAGATTTTCTCACTATGGCTACACCTTC. This gives the protein CASSIERFSHYGYTF.

The rearrangement joins TRBV27 to TRBJ2-5; 7 bases are shared with TRBD1. This CDR3 region has 15 residues. Germline V gene lookup returns CDR1 MNHEY and CDR2 SMNVEV (reference sequence). Germline trimming cut 0 bases from V and 2 bases from J; bases unmatched to any gene: 3. CDR3 in DNA: TGTGCCAGCAGTTTATCCCGCAGGGGGCAAGAGACCCAGTACTTC. Translation gives CASSLSRRGQETQYF.

V gene TRBV11-2 combines with J gene TRBJ2-1; TRBD1 matches at 7 bases. Germline lookup yields CDR1 SGHAT and CDR2 FQNNGV. Losses at the gene ends were 0 bases for V and 6 bases for J; bases not matched to a gene: 8. The CDR3 sequence is 16 residues long. The CDR3 sequence is CASSLDRPGGGNEQFF. CDR3 DNA: TGTGCCAGCAGCTTAGATCGGCCAGGGGGTGGCAATGAGCAGTTCTTC.

The chain carries TRBV7-3 and TRBJ2-7, with 7 bases matching TRBD2. V dropped 4 bases and J dropped 3; count of bases not matched to a gene: 9. Germline CDR1 SGHTA, CDR2 FQGTGA. The CDR3 length is 15 residues. CDR3 protein: CASSSTGGGFYEQYF. The CDR3 region has the DNA TGTGCCAGCAGCTCGACCGGCGGGGGATTCTACGAGCAGTACTTC.

Concerning this clone itself: The same CDR3 arises from other DNA sequences in this sample as well. The chain employs TRBV5-1 and TRBJ2-3, with 10 bases identical to TRBD2. J lost 2 bases, V lost 0 bases, and 3 bases had no gene match. Germline values: CDR1 SGHRS, CDR2 YFSETQ. This CDR3 has 16 amino acids. The CDR3 spells CASSLVAGGSTDTQYF. The CDR3 bases are TGCGCCAGCAGCTTGGTAGCGGGGGGTTCCACAGATACGCAGTATTTT.

The CDR3 DNA sequence: TGTGCCAGCAGCTTATCGGGACAGCACTATGGCTACACCTTC. Its protein product is CASSLSGQHYGYTF. This chain uses TRBV7-9 with TRBJ1-2; 7 nucleotides line up with TRBD1. The CDR3 is made up of 14 amino acids. V shed 2 bases, J shed 3 bases, and the junction held 3 bases outside the gene matches. CDR1 is SEHNR and CDR2 is FQNEAQ in the germline V gene (reference sequence).

This chain connects TRBV18 to TRBJ2-1; possibly TRBD2 for D (5 bases). V lost 3 bases and J 3 bases, leaving 9 bases between the germline ends. Germline V lookup: CDR1 KGHSH, CDR2 LQKENI. The CDR3 is made up of 14 amino acids. The CDR3 DNA sequence: TGTGCCAGCTCACCGACGGGGAGCTACAATGAGCAGTTCTTC. It specifies CASSPTGSYNEQFF. Full variable domain (rest looked up from reference TRBV18 and TRBJ2-1): NAGVMQNPRHLVRRRGQEARLRCSPMKGHSHVYWYRQLPEEGLKFMVYLQKENIIDESGMPKERFSAEFPKEGPSILRIQQVVRGDSAAYFCASSPTGSYNEQFFGPGTRLTVL.

CDR3 DNA sequence: TGCGCCAGCAGCTTGGACCGGGACAGGGCCCACGAGCAGTACTTC. Encoded protein: CASSLDRDRAHEQYF. V gene TRBV5-1 combines with J gene TRBJ2-7, with TRBD1 matching 9 bases. The trim removed 0 bases at V and 5 bases at J, leaving 6 bases unmatched. CDR3 size: 15 residues. Germline V gene lookup returns CDR1 SGHRS and CDR2 YFSETQ.

A single count supports this clone. The rearrangement uses TRBV10-3 and TRBJ1-5; 10 bases align to TRBD1. In germline, CDR1 is ENHRY, CDR2 SYGVKD. J gave up 6 bases and V 2 bases, and 4 bases lay outside the gene matches. The CDR3 contains 15 residues. CDR3 in DNA: TGTGCCATCAGTGAGAGACAGGGGGCAGGTCAGCCCCAGCATTTT. Its protein product is CAISERQGAGQPQHF.

This clone has only a few counts. This chain links TRBV5-5 with TRBJ2-1; unclear D gene. CDR1 is SGHKS, CDR2 YYEKEE, per germline (reference sequence). There are 16 residues in the CDR3. Trimming pared 4 bases from V and 6 bases from J, leaving 20 bases between. The CDR3 loop is CASSGAMMVPGNEQFF. In DNA form, the CDR3 reads TGTGCCAGCAGCGGCGCGATGATGGTACCGGGCAATGAGCAGTTCTTC. Variable domain in full (rest from reference TRBV5-5 and TRBJ2-1): DAGVTQSPTHLIKTRGQQVTLRCSPISGHKSVSWYQQVLGQGPQFIFQYYEKEERGRGNFPDRFSARQFPNYSSELNVNALLLGDSALYLCASSGAMMVPGNEQFFGPGTRLTVL.

The chain has TRBV2 and TRBJ1-2, with 7 bases fitting TRBD1. Germline CDR1 and CDR2: SNHLY and FYNNEI. The CDR3 contains 13 residues. After removal of 5 bases from V and 4 bases from J, the junction contained 4 bases not matched to a gene. The CDR3 loop reads CASSPRTGYGYTF. The CDR3 bases are TGTGCCAGCAGTCCTCGGACAGGCTATGGCTACACCTTC.

The chain has TRBV5-1 and TRBJ2-7, with a weak D call TRBD1 (5 bases). This CDR3 has 13 amino acids. Germline V gene data show CDR1 as SGHRS and CDR2 as YFSETQ. The V and J ends lost 4 bases and 4 bases respectively, with 12 bases between them. The CDR3 DNA reads TGCGCCAGCAGCACCACAGGATTATACGAGCAGTACTTC. It encodes CASSTTGLYEQYF.

The chain recombines TRBV5-1 with TRBJ2-3, with TRBD2 matching over 16 bases. The V segment lost 2 bases and the J segment 2 bases; nucleotides outside the gene matches: 8. Per germline, CDR1 SGHRS and CDR2 YFSETQ. The CDR3 extends over 19 amino acids. In DNA, the CDR3 is TGCGCCAGCAGCTTCAGGGGACTAGCGGGGGGGCGAGCCACAGATACGCAGTATTTT. It translates to CASSFRGLAGGRATDTQYF.

The chain couples TRBV5-1 to TRBJ2-1; D may be TRBD1 (6 bases). The CDR3 has 15 residues. Trimming took 0 bases from V and 8 from J, leaving 15 bases between them. Per the germline V gene, CDR1 is SGHRS and CDR2 is YFSETQ. Here the CDR3 DNA reads TGCGCCAGCAGCTTGGCTGGGGGCGGTAGTTATGAGCAGTTCTTC. Amino acids: CASSLAGGGSYEQFF. The full variable domain, in which reference TRBV5-1 and TRBJ2-1 provide the parts outside the CDR3, is KAGVTQTPRYLIKTRGQQVTLSCSPISGHRSVSWYQQTPGQGLQFLFEYFSETQRNKGNFPGRFSGRQFSNSRSEMNVSTLELGDSALYLCASSLAGGGSYEQFFGPGTRLTVL.

The chain couples TRBV6-9 to TRBJ1-4; D is possibly TRBD1 (5 bases). The V gene lost 0 bases and the J gene lost 16 bases, with 9 bases spanning the gap. Germline-derived CDR1 and CDR2 are MNHGY and SVAAGI. There are 11 residues in the CDR3. The CDR3 region has the DNA TGTGCCAGCAGTTATTCGGTGGGGGGGTTTTTT. This sequence encodes CASSYSVGGFF.

With regard to this clone: The sample contains more than one DNA sequence encoding this CDR3. The rearrangement uses TRBV24-1 and TRBJ1-5; a weak D match, TRBD1 (5 bases). The CDR3 runs 14 residues. The V end was cut by 4 bases, the J end by 0 bases, with 6 bases between. CDR1 is KGHDR and CDR2 is SFDVKD in the germline V gene. The CDR3 loop reads CATSDRDSNQPQHF. The CDR3 DNA follows: TGTGCCACCAGTGACAGGGATAGCAATCAGCCCCAGCATTTT.

V usage is TRBV5-5 and J usage is TRBJ2-3; TRBD1 matches 9 bases. CDR1 is SGHKS, CDR2 YYEKEE, per germline (reference sequence). The CDR3 spans 14 residues. The V segment lost 4 bases and the J segment 5 bases; nucleotides outside the gene matches: 5. Here the CDR3 reads CASSAGTGKDTQYF. DNA for the CDR3: TGTGCCAGCAGCGCAGGGACAGGGAAAGATACGCAGTATTTT.

In its sample, this clone was seen a few times. The CDR3 region is CASSPTGGAYNEQFF. As DNA, the CDR3 is TGTGCCAGCAGCCCTACCGGGGGGGCTTACAATGAGCAGTTCTTC. V and J are TRBV13 and TRBJ2-1; 8 nucleotides line up with TRBD2. Germline V CDR1 and CDR2: PRHDT, FYEKMQ (reference sequence). The CDR3 has 15 residues. After removal of 5 bases from V and 4 bases from J, the junction contained 7 bases not matched to a gene.